This T cell receptor beta chain came from a study of OX40 agonist ivuxolimab in advanced cancers. Study in general: Patients' therapy was ivuxolimab, an antibody that acts as an agonist of OX40 (CD134).

This CDR3 contains 19 residues. The ends lost 0 bases at V and 0 bases at J; junction bases unmatched: 6. Germline CDR1 is SGHRS and CDR2 is YFSETQ. Clones were read by immunoSEQ multiplex PCR, and TCRdb kept only the in-frame ones, dropping some. This table holds some 96,000 clones, 70% to 90% found once. General study points: Dose levels from 0.1 to 3.0 mg/kg saw CD4+ and CD8+ blood T cells expand clonally by week 6. Partial responders treated at 0.1-3.0 mg/kg exhibited clonal expansion among the lowest measured.

Comments on this clone: Its specificity is not known.

The chain combines TRBV5-1 with TRBJ2-6, with TRBD2 matching 10 bases. The starting material was CD4+ or CD8+ T cells sorted from blood, obtained in a trial of the OX40 agonist ivuxolimab. The clonotype originates from an adult with an advanced solid tumor such as melanoma, head and neck, liver or kidney cancer. CDR3 sequence reads: CASSLVLAGAGSGANVLTF. CDR3 in DNA: TGCGCCAGCAGCTTGGTCCTAGCGGGAGCGGGCTCTGGGGCCAACGTCCTGACTTTC.